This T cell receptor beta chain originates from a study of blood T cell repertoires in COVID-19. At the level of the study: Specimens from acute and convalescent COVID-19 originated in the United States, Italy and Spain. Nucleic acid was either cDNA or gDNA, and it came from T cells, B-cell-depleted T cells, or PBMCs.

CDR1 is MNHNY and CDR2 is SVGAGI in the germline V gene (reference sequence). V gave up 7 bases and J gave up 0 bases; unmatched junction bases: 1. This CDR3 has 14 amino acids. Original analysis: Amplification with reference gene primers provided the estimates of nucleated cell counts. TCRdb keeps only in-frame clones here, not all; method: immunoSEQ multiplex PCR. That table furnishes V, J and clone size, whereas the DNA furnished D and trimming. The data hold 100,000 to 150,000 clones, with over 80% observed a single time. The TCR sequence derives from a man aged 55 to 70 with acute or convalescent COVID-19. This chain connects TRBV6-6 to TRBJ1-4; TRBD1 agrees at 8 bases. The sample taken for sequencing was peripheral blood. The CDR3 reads CASKDRATNEKLFF. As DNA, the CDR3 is TGTGCCAGCAAGGACAGGGCAACTAATGAAAAACTGTTTTTT.